This T cell receptor (beta chain) was sequenced in a study of OX40 agonist ivuxolimab in advanced cancers. About the study: Participants, about 83% male, averaged around 64 years of age, ranging from 23 to 79.

This clone was found once. Profiling relied on immunoSEQ multiplex PCR, and the TCRdb table lists in-frame clones only, not all of them. Of tens of thousands of clones listed, roughly nine tenths are singletons. The CDR3 runs to 18 residues. Germline CDR1 is MDHEN and CDR2 is SYDVKM. Trimming cost V 7 bases and J 7 bases; bases outside gene matches: 20. The rearrangement uses TRBV28 and TRBJ2-7, with TRBD1 matching 12 bases. This specimen was CD4+ or CD8+ T cells sorted from blood, taken in a trial of the OX40 agonist ivuxolimab. This TCR came from an adult with an advanced solid tumor such as melanoma, head and neck, liver or kidney cancer. This chain's CDR3 is CASTWDSMGQGAIWEQYF. As DNA, the CDR3 is TGTGCCAGCACATGGGATTCGATGGGACAGGGGGCAATTTGGGAGCAGTACTTC.